These T cell receptor beta chains were read from a single sample in a study of blood T cell repertoires in COVID-19. The protocol was immunoSEQ multiplex PCR, while the TCRdb copy is restricted to in-frame clones and leaves out a portion. The data hold under 200,000 clones, with 65% to 85% observed a single time. The sample taken for sequencing was peripheral blood. The source of these receptors is a man aged 55 to 70 with active or convalescent COVID-19. CDR3s include the opening cysteine and the closing phenylalanine or tryptophan. Fields, in order: CDR3 protein, clone size, V gene, J gene. The size entry is marked missing in some rows and otherwise reads once, few, many or a size class.

CDR3: CASSNDRSHLPRHGYTF
size: .
V: TRBV21-1
J: TRBJ1-2

CDR3: CAIRNDRTYGYTF
size: .
V: TRBV10-3
J: TRBJ1-2

CDR3: CASSLSGETEAFF
size: .
V: TRBV5-1
J: TRBJ1-1

CDR3: CASSEAQAGKDTQYF
size: .
V: TRBV6-1
J: TRBJ2-3

CDR3: CASTRDYPRYF
size: .
V: TRBV19
J: TRBJ2-3

CDR3: CASSLTSGAYEQYF
size: .
V: TRBV7-2
J: TRBJ2-7

CDR3: CASSPSRGNGYTF
size: .
V: TRBV18
J: TRBJ1-2

CDR3: CASTRLGGDNEQFF
size: .
V: TRBV5-1
J: TRBJ2-1

CDR3: CASSVDMLNTEAFF
size: .
V: TRBV9
J: TRBJ1-1

CDR3: CASTTSGRATDTQYF
size: .
V: TRBV19
J: TRBJ2-3

CDR3: CASSRGLAGVNEQFF
size: .
V: TRBV3-1/TRBV3-2
J: TRBJ2-1

CDR3: CASSLEDSTSQGAQETQYF
size: .
V: TRBV7-2
J: TRBJ2-5

CDR3: CASTLRSGQYF
size: few
V: TRBV2
J: TRBJ2-7

CDR3: CASSDPPSGMHEQYF
size: few
V: TRBV2
J: TRBJ2-7

CDR3: CASTEPGAGRETQYF
size: .
V: TRBV28
J: TRBJ2-5

CDR3: CASSTERETGGRFF
size: .
V: TRBV5-4
J: TRBJ2-1

CDR3: CATSIGQGGNTEAFF
size: .
V: TRBV24-1
J: TRBJ1-1

CDR3: CASSPGRTGGTGELFF
size: .
V: TRBV11-3
J: TRBJ2-2

CDR3: CASSLTSGTTDTQYF
size: few
V: TRBV7-8
J: TRBJ2-3

CDR3: CASRLEGMNTEAFF
size: .
V: TRBV5-1
J: TRBJ1-1

CDR3: CASSFRVGHTEAFF
size: .
V: TRBV5-8
J: TRBJ1-1

CDR3: CASSLVRGQPQHF
size: .
V: TRBV11-1
J: TRBJ1-5

CDR3: CASSLGGKGQPQHF
size: .
V: TRBV5-4
J: TRBJ1-5

CDR3: CASSQIFTGELFF
size: .
V: TRBV14
J: TRBJ2-2

CDR3: CASSLPTGVNEKLFF
size: .
V: TRBV5-6
J: TRBJ1-4

CDR3: CAISEPLVADTQYF
size: .
V: TRBV10-3
J: TRBJ2-3

CDR3: CASSPAGGTEAFF
size: once
V: TRBV18
J: TRBJ1-1

CDR3: CASSRNGYYEAFF
size: .
V: TRBV7-8
J: TRBJ1-1

CDR3: CASSLGQGETYEQYF
size: .
V: TRBV5-8
J: TRBJ2-7

CDR3: CASSPRTVKNIQYF
size: .
V: TRBV16
J: TRBJ2-4

CDR3: CASSWTSGDNEQFF
size: many
V: TRBV3-1/TRBV3-2
J: TRBJ2-1

CDR3: CASSLIDGGTYEQYF
size: few
V: TRBV5-1
J: TRBJ2-7

CDR3: CASSTPGTANYGYTF
size: once
V: TRBV19
J: TRBJ1-2

CDR3: CASSQVTGGSSDEQFF
size: .
V: TRBV23-1
J: TRBJ2-1

CDR3: CASSPRGVRGRKLVNTEAFF
size: .
V: TRBV18
J: TRBJ1-1

CDR3: CASSVVGGQPQHF
size: .
V: TRBV9
J: TRBJ1-5

CDR3: CASSQDRTGYGYTF
size: .
V: TRBV4-2
J: TRBJ1-2

CDR3: CASSFGTAYEQYF
size: .
V: TRBV19
J: TRBJ2-7

CDR3: CASSHLPGQVADEQYF
size: once
V: TRBV4-1
J: TRBJ2-7

CDR3: CATSSGRDSNQPQHF
size: .
V: TRBV15
J: TRBJ1-5